The 8 T cell receptor beta chains presented below share a single source sample, sequenced in a study of blood T cell repertoires in COVID-19. Sequencing used immunoSEQ multiplex PCR; TCRdb keeps in-frame clones, though not all of them. This sample has fewer than 200,000 clones, with over 65% found just once. Sequencing input: PBMCs or T cells enriched from blood (not recorded which). The source of these receptors is a woman aged 45-65 years who had recovered from COVID-19.

Concerning this clone: Other DNA sequences within the sample encode an identical CDR3. The chain combines TRBV3-1 (or the pseudogene TRBV3-2) with TRBJ1-6; 7 bases align to TRBD1. V lost 0 bases to trimming and J lost 7 bases; unmatched junction nucleotides: 3. Per germline, CDR1 LGHDT and CDR2 YNNKEL (reference sequence). The CDR3 is made up of 15 amino acids. The CDR3 spells CASSQDPGGNSPLHF. CDR3 nucleotides: TGTGCCAGCAGCCAAGATCCAGGGGGAAATTCACCCCTCCACTTT.

V and J are TRBV3-1 (or the pseudogene TRBV3-2) and TRBJ1-1; TRBD1 aligns across 12 bases. CDR1 is LGHDT and CDR2 is YNNKEL in the germline V gene (reference sequence). The ends lost 8 bases at V and 5 bases at J; junction bases unmatched: 6. The CDR3 sequence is 14 residues long. CDR3 sequence (DNA): TGTGCCAGCGGGGCGGGACAGGGGGCTACTGAAGCTTTCTTT. Residues: CASGAGQGATEAFF.

The chain combines TRBV25-1 with TRBJ2-1; D is unclear. The V end lost 4 bases, the J end lost 12 bases, and 7 bases lay between the germline ends. This CDR3 region has 10 residues. Germline assignment: CDR1 MGHDK and CDR2 SYGVNS. The CDR3 nucleotides read TGTGCCAGCAGTGGGAGAGGGCAGTTCTTC. Its translation is CASSGRGQFF.

Comments on this clone: Within the sample, other DNA sequences also encode this same CDR3. V and J are TRBV5-1 and TRBJ2-5; TRBD1 might be the D (6 bases). V was pared by 0 bases and J by 4 bases, with 7 bases between. The CDR3 has 13 amino acids. The germline gives CDR1 SGHRS, CDR2 YFSETQ. The CDR3 loop reads CASSLGGGETQYF. CDR3 DNA: TGCGCCAGCAGCTTGGGAGGGGGAGAGACCCAGTACTTC.

The rearrangement joins TRBV7-9 to TRBJ1-1, with D perhaps TRBD1 (6 bases). V lost 3 bases to trimming and J lost 0 bases, with 11 bases between them. Germline lookup yields CDR1 SEHNR and CDR2 FQNEAQ (reference sequence). The CDR3 loop spans 15 amino acids. This CDR3 reads CASSLIQGLNTEAFF. In DNA, the CDR3 is TGTGCCAGCAGCTTGATACAGGGATTGAACACTGAAGCTTTCTTT.

This chain uses TRBV12-5 with TRBJ2-5; 8 nucleotides match TRBD2. The CDR3 runs to 14 residues. V shed 5 bases and J 4 bases; nucleotides not matched to a gene: 6. Looked up from germline, CDR1 is LGHNT and CDR2 is FRNRAP. The CDR3 sequence is CASGQGLVGETQYF. CDR3 nucleotides: TGTGCTAGTGGTCAGGGACTAGTCGGAGAGACCCAGTACTTC.

This chain joins TRBV6-5 and TRBJ1-2; 9 bases match TRBD1. Germline V lookup: CDR1 MNHEY, CDR2 SVGAGI. With V trimmed by 5 bases and J by 5 bases, 9 bases remained unmatched. This CDR3 comprises 15 residues. The DNA for the CDR3 is TGTGCCAGCAGTCTAAAAACAGGGGGCGCTTATGGCTACACCTTC. The encoded protein is CASSLKTGGAYGYTF.

The chain links TRBV28 to TRBJ2-2, with TRBD2 identical over 7 bases. The CDR3 has 17 residues. J gave up 0 bases and V 7 bases, and 11 bases lay outside the gene matches. The germline V gene has CDR1 MDHEN and CDR2 SYDVKM. CDR3 in DNA: TGTGCCAGCATTCCTACGCGGGGGACGACGAACACCGGGGAGCTGTTTTTT. Amino acids: CASIPTRGTTNTGELFF.